The source of this T cell receptor beta chain is a study of T cells in narcolepsy. Here immunoSEQ multiplex PCR was the method, and the copy in TCRdb shows in-frame clones only, minus some. The sample includes around 32,000 clones, around 83% of them seen just once. The TCR comes from a human donor in good health. Sample: memory (CD45RA-) CD4+ T cells from blood.

Here the CDR3 reads CASRGGSNTGELFF. As DNA, the CDR3 is TGCGCCAGCAGAGGGGGATCAAACACCGGGGAGCTGTTTTTT. The V gene is TRBV10-2, the J gene TRBJ2-2, with D maybe TRBD1 (6 bases). Germline CDR1 is WSHSY and CDR2 is SAAADI. The CDR3 loop spans 14 amino acids. The germline V and J ends were trimmed by 6 bases and 2 bases, with 10 bases remaining between them.